The 31 T cell receptor beta chains listed next were all sequenced from one sample in a study of shared clonotypes between healthy human individuals. The assay was immunoSEQ multiplex PCR, and TCRdb's table has in-frame clones only and misses some. The sample contains 470,000 or so clones, approximately 82% of which appear only once. The sample was PBMCs. The origin of the receptors is a woman in her 40s in good health. Some clones in this sample may be carry-over from other donors' samples.

The V call is TRBV7-2, the J call TRBJ1-2; 11 bases match TRBD1. J lost 7 bases, V lost 6 bases, and 13 bases had no gene match. This CDR3 spans 16 amino acids. The germline gives CDR1 SGHTA, CDR2 FQGNSA. The CDR3 DNA sequence: TGTGCCAGCAGAACCACCGGGACAGGGGGATTGGCTGGCTACACCTTC. Protein: CASRTTGTGGLAGYTF.

This chain uses TRBV28 with TRBJ1-4, with TRBD1 matching over 8 bases. Losses at the gene ends were 3 bases for V and 6 bases for J; bases not matched to a gene: 6. CDR1 is MDHEN, CDR2 SYDVKM, per germline. The CDR3 totals 15 residues. The CDR3 DNA follows: TGTGCCAGCAGTTTGACAGGGGCCGGGGATGAAAAACTGTTTTTT. The encoded protein is CASSLTGAGDEKLFF. The complete variable domain, with remaining parts taken from reference TRBV28 and TRBJ1-4, reads DVKVTQSSRYLVKRTGEKVFLECVQDMDHENMFWYRQDPGLGLRLIYFSYDVKMKEKGDIPEGYSVSREKKERFSLILESASTNQTSMYLCASSLTGAGDEKLFFGSGTQLSVL.

The V gene is TRBV28, the J gene TRBJ2-1; 8 nucleotides match TRBD2. Germline CDR1 MDHEN, CDR2 SYDVKM. CDR3 length: 18 residues. J was trimmed by 0 bases and V by 5 bases; bases with no gene match: 12. CDR3 sequence (DNA): TGTGCCAGCAGTACCACCCAAGCGGGAGAAGGCTCCTACAATGAGCAGTTCTTC. Translating it yields CASSTTQAGEGSYNEQFF.

The sample holds a few counts of this clone. The chain uses TRBV9 and TRBJ1-5; 8 bases are a match to TRBD1. The V gene's germline CDR1 is SGDLS and CDR2 YYNGEE. The CDR3 covers 13 residues. V was clipped by 3 bases and J by 4 bases; unmatched bases: 0. The CDR3 is CASSGQGNQPQHF. The CDR3 bases are TGTGCCAGCAGCGGACAGGGGAATCAGCCCCAGCATTTT. Together with reference TRBV9 and TRBJ1-5, the CDR3 gives the full variable domain: DSGVTQTPKHLITATGQRVTLRCSPRSGDLSVYWYQQSLDQGLQFLIQYYNGEERAKGNILERFSAQQFPDLHSELNLSSLELGDSALYFCASSGQGNQPQHFGDGTRLSIL.

The gene calls are TRBV5-1 and TRBJ1-1; weak D call: TRBD1 (5 bases). The V end was cut by 0 bases, the J end by 7 bases, with 10 bases between. The CDR3 contains 13 residues. Germline lookup yields CDR1 SGHRS and CDR2 YFSETQ. The CDR3 protein is CASSLATDYEAFF. The CDR3 DNA reads as TGCGCCAGCAGCTTGGCGACAGATTATGAAGCTTTCTTT.

V and J are TRBV19 and TRBJ2-1, with TRBD2 as a possible D gene (5 bases). The V end was cut by 1 base, the J end by 6 bases, with 7 bases between. CDR3 length: 13 amino acids. CDR1 and CDR2 from the germline V gene are LNHDA and SQIVND (reference sequence). CDR3 sequence reads: CASSIGAANEQFF. CDR3 nucleotide sequence: TGTGCCAGTAGTATAGGAGCGGCCAATGAGCAGTTCTTC.

The CDR3 reads CASSVNGIGELFF. The CDR3 region has the DNA TGTGCCAGCAGTGTCAACGGGATCGGTGAGCTGTTTTTT. V is TRBV2 and J is TRBJ2-2, with D possibly TRBD2 on 5 matching bases. V lost 4 bases and J lost 11, with 14 bases in between. From germline, CDR1 is SNHLY and CDR2 FYNNEI. The CDR3 consists of 13 residues.

Here the CDR3 reads CASSLTGGSYGYTF. CDR3 sequence (DNA): TGCGCCAGCAGCTTGACAGGGGGCTCCTATGGCTACACCTTC. V is TRBV5-1 and J is TRBJ1-2; TRBD1 matches 9 bases. The V gene's germline CDR1 is SGHRS and CDR2 YFSETQ. V gave up 1 base and J gave up 4 bases; unmatched junction bases: 2. The CDR3 has 14 amino acids. Looking up the rest from reference TRBV5-1 and TRBJ1-2 gives the full variable domain: KAGVTQTPRYLIKTRGQQVTLSCSPISGHRSVSWYQQTPGQGLQFLFEYFSETQRNKGNFPGRFSGRQFSNSRSEMNVSTLELGDSALYLCASSLTGGSYGYTFGSGTRLTVV.

This clone was seen more than once but under ten times. The chain uses TRBV18 and TRBJ2-2; 8 nucleotides match TRBD1. The CDR3 runs 14 residues. With 4 bases clipped from V and 4 bases from J, the junction kept 2 bases outside the gene matches. Germline CDR1 KGHSH, CDR2 LQKENI. The chain's CDR3 is CASSLGQVTGELFF. CDR3 DNA sequence: TGTGCCAGCTCACTGGGACAGGTCACCGGGGAGCTGTTTTTT.

CDR3: CASSLDSGRAPEQYF. In nucleotides, the CDR3 is TGTGCCAGCAGCTTAGATAGCGGGAGGGCCCCCGAGCAGTACTTC. The V call is TRBV7-9, the J call TRBJ2-5, with TRBD2 identical over 11 bases. The end of the DNA aligns better with TRBJ2-7, so the J call may be wrong. The length of the CDR3 is 15 residues. Germline CDR1 is SEHNR and CDR2 is FQNEAQ (reference sequence).

The CDR3 bases are TGCGCCAGCAGCTACATCCCGGGACTATCTACCGGGGAGCTGTTTTTT. Translation gives CASSYIPGLSTGELFF. The chain employs TRBV5-1 and TRBJ2-2, with 7 bases lining up with TRBD2. V lost 3 bases and J lost 5; bases outside the gene matches: 10. This CDR3 is built from 16 residues. Germline loops: CDR1 SGHRS, CDR2 YFSETQ.

The chain joins TRBV30 to TRBJ2-7, with D perhaps assigned TRBD1 or TRBD2 (5 bases each). Between the trimmed V and J ends, which lost 3 bases and 7 bases, there was a span of 13 bases. Germline-derived CDR1 and CDR2 are GTSNPN and SVGIG (reference sequence). This CDR3 contains 12 residues. CDR3 nucleotide sequence: TGTGCCTGGAGCGGCGGTGGGGGAGAGCAGTACTTC. Amino acid sequence: CAWSGGGGEQYF.

The chain has TRBV6-5 and TRBJ2-7, with 8 bases aligning to TRBD2. This CDR3 is built from 14 residues. The V gene end was trimmed by 5 bases and the J gene end by 5 bases; junction bases not matched to a gene: 8. Germline-derived CDR1 and CDR2 are MNHEY and SVGAGI. CDR3 nucleotide sequence: TGTGCCAGCAGTCCGGTAGCGGGACGCCACGAGCAGTACTTC. This translates into CASSPVAGRHEQYF.

This clone appeared a few times. The chain combines TRBV7-2 with TRBJ1-4; 7 bases fit TRBD1. Per germline, CDR1 SGHTA and CDR2 FQGNSA. This CDR3 is built from 14 residues. V shed 4 bases and J 7 bases; nucleotides not matched to a gene: 6. CDR3 bases: TGTGCCAGCAGCTCAAGACAGGGAGCTGAAAAACTGTTTTTT. Translation gives CASSSRQGAEKLFF.

V usage is TRBV7-8 and J usage is TRBJ1-1; the D gene is possibly TRBD1 (5 bases). The CDR3 covers 15 residues. Trimming cost V 0 bases and J 1 base, with 9 bases left between them. The germline gives CDR1 SGHVS, CDR2 FQNEAQ. The CDR3 protein is CASSLAGVGNTEAFF. For the CDR3, the DNA is TGTGCCAGCAGCTTAGCGGGGGTTGGGAACACTGAAGCTTTCTTT.

This clone has only a few counts. CDR3 in DNA: TGTGCCAGCAGGCGCGTTTACGAGCAGTACTTC. Encoded protein: CASRRVYEQYF. The chain combines TRBV28 with TRBJ2-7, with D unresolved. This CDR3 is 11 amino acids long. CDR1 and CDR2 from the germline V gene are MDHEN and SYDVKM. With 6 bases removed from V and 4 bases from J, the gap between germline ends came to 7 bases.

The rearrangement joins TRBV28 to TRBJ2-3; D remains ambiguous. CDR1 is MDHEN, CDR2 SYDVKM, per germline. The CDR3 totals 12 residues. The V gene lost 4 bases and the J gene lost 9 bases, with 11 bases spanning the gap. CDR3 in amino acids: CASSSGQATQYF. Here the CDR3 DNA reads TGTGCCAGCAGTTCCGGGCAAGCCACGCAGTATTTT.

The chain is built from TRBV6-1 and TRBJ1-3; no reliable D call. Trimming removed 6 bases at V and 0 bases at J, with 12 bases between. This CDR3 contains 15 residues. Germline V gives CDR1 MNHNS, CDR2 SASEGT. CDR3 sequence: CASSGPSRSGNTIYF. The CDR3 nucleotides read TGTGCCAGCAGCGGGCCTTCACGCTCTGGAAACACCATATATTTT.

The genes are TRBV27 and TRBJ2-7; 8 nucleotides align to TRBD2. Trimming took 3 bases from V and 3 from J; bases not matched to a gene: 4. The germline gives CDR1 MNHEY, CDR2 SMNVEV (reference sequence). CDR3 size: 14 residues. The CDR3 DNA is TGTGCCAGCAGTTTGCGGGAGGACAGCTACGAGCAGTACTTC. Encoded protein: CASSLREDSYEQYF.

The chain employs TRBV19 and TRBJ2-5, with 7 bases identical to TRBD1. In germline, CDR1 is LNHDA, CDR2 SQIVND (reference sequence). The CDR3 is 13 amino acids. V gave up 10 bases and J gave up 4 bases; unmatched junction bases: 9. The CDR3 is CATTEGGSETQYF. CDR3 sequence (DNA): TGTGCCACCACAGAAGGGGGCTCAGAGACCCAGTACTTC. Drawing the rest from reference TRBV19 and TRBJ2-5, the complete variable domain is DGGITQSPKYLFRKEGQNVTLSCEQNLNHDAMYWYRQDPGQGLRLIYYSQIVNDFQKGDIAEGYSVSREKKESFPLTVTSAQKNPTAFYLCATTEGGSETQYFGPGTRLLVL.

The gene calls are TRBV5-8 and TRBJ2-1; 12 positions match TRBD2. The CDR3 extends over 15 amino acids. Germline V gene sequence: CDR1 SGHTS, CDR2 YDEGEE. The junction had 8 bases not matched to a gene; V was cut back by 4 bases and J by 9 bases. The CDR3 DNA sequence: TGTGCCAGCAGCACCGGACTAGCGGGATCACTTGAGCAGTTCTTC. It is translated as CASSTGLAGSLEQFF. Based on the CDR3 plus reference TRBV5-8 and TRBJ2-1, the full variable domain is EAGVTQSPTHLIKTRGQQATLRCSPISGHTSVYWYQQALGLGLQFLLWYDEGEERNRGNFPPRFSGRQFPNYSSELNVNALELEDSALYLCASSTGLAGSLEQFFGPGTRLTVL.

This chain connects TRBV12-5 to TRBJ2-1; TRBD2 agrees at 7 bases. CDR1 LGHNT and CDR2 FRNRAP come from the germline V gene. The CDR3 contains 12 residues. V gave up 9 bases and J gave up 6 bases; unmatched junction bases: 5. CDR3 in DNA: TGTGCTAGCGCGGGAGATAGCAATGAGCAGTTCTTC. Its protein product is CASAGDSNEQFF.

This chain uses TRBV6-1 with TRBJ2-1; the match to TRBD2 covers 8 bases. This CDR3 comprises 12 residues. Per germline, CDR1 MNHNS and CDR2 SASEGT. Trimming took 8 bases from V and 6 from J; bases not matched to a gene: 3. As DNA, the CDR3 is TGTGCCAGCCGAGGACTAGCCAATGAGCAGTTCTTC. This translates into CASRGLANEQFF.

The DNA of the CDR3 is TGTGCCAGCAGTTTCGGGGGGATGAACACTGAAGCTTTCTTT. This codes for CASSFGGMNTEAFF. The chain carries TRBV28 and TRBJ1-1, with a possible D match to TRBD1 (5 bases). From germline, CDR1 is MDHEN and CDR2 SYDVKM. V was cut by 3 bases and J by 0 bases, with 8 bases left in between. The CDR3 runs 14 residues.

This clone was observed a single time. This rearrangement joins TRBV5-4 to TRBJ2-3; TRBD2 aligns across 11 bases. This CDR3 is built from 16 residues. J was trimmed by 2 bases and V by 4 bases; bases with no gene match: 6. CDR1 and CDR2 (germline): SGHNT, YYREEE (reference sequence). The CDR3 reads CASSQTSGSTTDTQYF. The CDR3 bases are TGTGCCAGCAGCCAAACTAGCGGGAGCACCACAGATACGCAGTATTTT.

This chain uses TRBV7-2 with TRBJ2-1; possible D gene TRBD1, 5 bases. Per the germline V gene, CDR1 is SGHTA and CDR2 is FQGNSA. The length of the CDR3 is 15 residues. V lost 4 bases, J lost 5 bases, and 15 bases lay in between. The CDR3 DNA is TGTGCCAGCAGCTCCTCATTGGGGCAAAACAATGAGCAGTTCTTC. This encodes CASSSSLGQNNEQFF.

This clone was picked up a small number of times. The rearrangement uses TRBV19 and TRBJ1-5; TRBD1 is a possible D gene (6 bases). CDR1 is LNHDA, CDR2 SQIVND, per germline (reference sequence). This CDR3 region has 15 residues. Trimming removed 3 bases at V and 1 base at J, with 10 bases between. The CDR3 protein is CASSIDRTSNQPQHF. The CDR3 DNA reads TGTGCCAGTAGTATCGACAGGACCAGCAATCAGCCCCAGCATTTT.

The chain recombines TRBV5-1 with TRBJ1-1, with 9 bases identical to TRBD1. V shed 4 bases, J shed 3 bases, and the junction held 7 bases outside the gene matches. The CDR3 extends over 15 amino acids. Germline CDR1 is SGHRS and CDR2 is YFSETQ. The CDR3 region has the DNA TGCGCCAGCAGCGTACTACAGGGGGCGCACACTGAAGCTTTCTTT. Protein product: CASSVLQGAHTEAFF.

The J gene is TRBJ2-6, the V gene TRBV7-2; 8 bases map to TRBD1. This CDR3 contains 15 residues. V lost 4 bases, J lost 2 bases, and 1 base stayed unmatched. Looked up from germline, CDR1 is SGHTA and CDR2 is FQGNSA. CDR3 region: CASSSDRAGANVLTF. Here the CDR3 DNA reads TGTGCCAGCAGCTCGGACAGGGCTGGGGCCAACGTCCTGACTTTC.

The rearrangement joins TRBV2 to TRBJ2-2, with D perhaps matching TRBD1 (5 bases). The CDR3 is 16 amino acids. Looked up from germline, CDR1 is SNHLY and CDR2 is FYNNEI. V dropped 1 base and J dropped 0 bases, with 9 bases sitting between them. CDR3 amino acids: CASSEVDSANTGELFF. The CDR3 nucleotides read TGTGCCAGCAGTGAAGTTGACAGCGCGAACACCGGGGAGCTGTTTTTT.

This clone was observed a handful of times. This chain joins TRBV30 and TRBJ1-2; TRBD1 aligns across 7 bases. CDR3 size: 12 residues. V gave up 5 bases and J gave up 1 base; unmatched junction bases: 1. CDR1 GTSNPN and CDR2 SVGIG come from the germline V gene (reference sequence). CDR3 sequence (DNA): TGTGCCTGGGGGACAGTTAACTATGGCTACACCTTC. This codes for CAWGTVNYGYTF. The full variable domain, its missing parts supplied by reference TRBV30 and TRBJ1-2, is SQTIHQWPATLVQPVGSPLSLECTVEGTSNPNLYWYRQAAGRGLQLLFYSVGIGQISSEVPQNLSASRPQDRQFILSSKKLLLSDSGFYLCAWGTVNYGYTFGSGTRLTVV.